The clone carrying this T cell receptor (beta chain) was recorded once. The data originate from a study of shared clonotypes between healthy human individuals. The assay was immunoSEQ multiplex PCR, and TCRdb's table has in-frame clones only and misses some. The sample has about 960,000 clones, 60% to 85% seen once. Between the trimmed V and J ends, which lost 5 bases and 0 bases, there was a span of 11 bases. The CDR3 spans 16 residues. CDR1 is SGHTA and CDR2 is FQGNSA in the germline V gene. The TCR sequence derives from a young man in good health. The sample comprised memory CD4+ T cells sorted from blood. The subset was: CD45RA-negative fraction. The rearrangement joins TRBV7-2 to TRBJ2-6; D possibly corresponds to TRBD1 (6 bases). The CDR3 protein is CASSPTGNSGANVLTF. The CDR3 bases are TGTGCCAGCAGCCCAACAGGGAACTCTGGGGCCAACGTCCTGACTTTC.